Listed below are T cell receptor beta chains from one sample, sequenced in a study of tumor-infiltrating lymphocytes in primary liver carcinoma. TCRdb re-analysed the multiplex PCR reads in MiXCR, keeping a single row per CDR3 protein. The profile shows some 200,000 distinct CDR3 sequences, almost 65% of them singletons. Sequencing was done on a sample of peripheral blood. The receptors stem from a woman aged 55-69 years with primary liver carcinoma and hepatitis B virus infection. Each CDR3 is given with its conserved first and last residue. A D gene is named only where the DNA matches it firmly. Only some rows state a clone size, as once, few, many or a class for expanded clones.

V gene	clone size	D gene	J gene	CDR3 protein	CDR3 DNA
TRBV7-9	many	.	TRBJ2-5	CASSSIGTPIQETQYF	TGTGCCAGCAGCAGTATCGGGACTCCAATTCAAGAGACCCAGTACTTC
TRBV30	.	TRBD1	TRBJ2-5	CAWTPGQGILETQYF	TGTGCCTGGACCCCGGGACAGGGGATTTTGGAGACCCAGTACTTC
TRBV6-5	many	.	TRBJ2-7	CASTSRGYEQYF	TGTGCCAGCACTTCCAGGGGTTACGAGCAGTACTTC
TRBV11-2	.	.	TRBJ1-2	CASSTGTEYSYTF	TGTGCCAGCAGCACCGGGACGGAATATAGCTACACCTTC
TRBV10-3	many	.	TRBJ1-1	CAISESGDGTEAFF	TGTGCCATCAGTGAGTCGGGGGATGGGACTGAAGCTTTCTTT
TRBV10-2	.	.	TRBJ2-3	CASSGSTSNTGTQYF	TGCGCCAGCAGTGGTAGTACCTCTAACACTGGTACGCAGTATTTT
TRBV29-1	.	TRBD2	TRBJ2-7	CSVGPGGDEQYF	TGCAGCGTTGGCCCGGGAGGCGACGAGCAGTACTTC
TRBV11-3	many	TRBD1	TRBJ2-7	CASSTRQGAYEQYF	TGTGCCAGCAGCACTCGACAGGGGGCCTACGAGCAGTACTTC
TRBV11-1	.	TRBD2	TRBJ2-1	CASNSVPGTSSYNEQFF	TGTGCCAGCAACTCAGTCCCCGGGACTAGTTCCTACAATGAGCAGTTCTTC
TRBV5-6	.	TRBD2	TRBJ2-1	CASSSGPSGGGERFF	TGTGCCAGCAGCTCAGGTCCTAGCGGGGGTGGTGAGCGGTTCTTC
TRBV29-1	many	TRBD1	TRBJ2-7	CSVAPTGSEQYF	TGCAGCGTTGCCCCGACAGGGAGCGAGCAGTACTTC
TRBV20-1	.	TRBD1	TRBJ1-5	CSALVGQQDQPQHF	TGCAGTGCCCTGGTGGGACAGCAGGATCAGCCCCAGCATTTT
TRBV29-1	.	.	TRBJ2-1	CSVEGAGSLYSEQFF	TGCAGCGTTGAGGGGGCAGGGAGCCTCTACAGTGAGCAGTTCTTC
TRBV28	few	TRBD1	TRBJ1-2	CASSWPGQPSYGYTF	TGTGCCAGCAGCTGGCCGGGACAGCCATCCTATGGCTACACCTTC
TRBV5-1	few	.	TRBJ2-3	CASSLGSGTTDTQYF	TGCGCCAGCAGCTTGGGCTCAGGGACTACAGATACGCAGTATTTT
TRBV16	.	TRBD2	TRBJ2-1	CASSQFGRDGEQFF	TGTGCCAGCAGCCAATTTGGGAGGGATGGTGAGCAGTTCTTC
TRBV10-3	.	.	TRBJ1-2	CAISESWGADGCTF	TGCGCCATCAGTGAGTCGTGGGGGGCGGATGGCTGCACCTTC
TRBV4-1	.	.	TRBJ2-5	CASSQEPRKFPSGQETQYF	TGCGCCAGCAGCCAAGAACCCAGGAAGTTTCCCTCTGGCCAAGAGACCCAGTACTTC
TRBV6-5	many	TRBD1	TRBJ1-1	CASSYSGQLNTEAFF	TGTGCCAGCAGTTACTCGGGACAGTTGAACACTGAAGCTTTCTTT
TRBV7-8	.	.	TRBJ2-1	CVSSPTRGGRNFYNEQFF	TGTGTCAGCAGCCCAACCCGCGGGGGCAGGAACTTCTACAATGAGCAGTTCTTC
TRBV28	few	.	TRBJ2-7	CASSFQVNSYEQYF	TGTGCCAGTAGTTTCCAGGTAAACTCCTACGAGCAGTACTTC
TRBV6-5	.	.	TRBJ2-2	CASSYFPRGGIGELFF	TGTGCCAGCAGTTACTTTCCGCGCGGGGGCATCGGGGAGCTGTTTTTT
TRBV7-9	.	.	TRBJ2-1	CASSLLRGRSSYNEQFF	TGTGCCAGCAGCTTACTCAGGGGAAGATCCTCCTACAATGAGCAGTTCTTC
TRBV5-5	.	.	TRBJ1-1	CASSFLGRNTEVFF	TGTGCCAGCAGCTTCCTGGGCAGGAACACTGAAGTTTTCTTT
TRBV5-1	.	.	TRBJ2-7	CAGSSETPSYEQYF	TGCGCCGGCAGCTCAGAGACACCCTCCTACGAGCAGTACTTC
TRBV28	.	.	TRBJ2-6	CASSPGGQKGSGANVLTF	TGTGCCAGCAGTCCCGGGGGACAGAAAGGTAGTGGGGCCAACGTCCTGACTTTC
TRBV4-2	once	TRBD2	TRBJ2-5	CASSPTGTRNIPETQYF	TGTGCCAGCAGCCCAACCGGGACTAGGAATATCCCAGAGACCCAGTACTTC
TRBV11-3	once	TRBD2	TRBJ2-7	CASTTDSGKGGGQYF	TGTGCCAGCACCACTGACAGCGGGAAGGGCGGCGGGCAGTACTTC
TRBV7-9	many	.	TRBJ2-2	CASSLYAGSTGELFF	TGTGCCAGCAGCTTATACGCGGGAAGCACCGGGGAGCTGTTTTTT
TRBV6-5	many	.	TRBJ2-3	CASSYRATGGDTQYF	TGTGCCAGCAGTTACCGGGCCACAGGAGGAGATACGCAGTATTTT
TRBV6-2/TRBV6-3	.	TRBD2	TRBJ2-3	CASSYGREATGTQYF	TGTGCCAGCAGTTACGGGCGGGAGGCGACAGGTACGCAGTATTTT
TRBV19	.	.	TRBJ1-5	CASSWGISNQSQHF	TGTGCCAGTAGTTGGGGAATTAGCAATCAGTCCCAGCATTTT
TRBV7-8	few	TRBD2	TRBJ2-6	CASSLAGTSGGFSGANVLTF	TGTGCCAGCAGCTTAGCGGGGACTAGCGGGGGATTCTCTGGGGCCAACGTCCTGACTTTC
TRBV11-2	once	.	TRBJ2-7	CTSSPRVGGKYEHYF	TGTACCAGCAGCCCAAGGGTAGGGGGTAAATACGAGCACTACTTC
TRBV6-1	.	.	TRBJ2-2	CASEVTWVKPGELFF	TGTGCCAGCGAAGTCACATGGGTAAAACCCGGGGAGCTGTTTTTT
TRBV7-8	.	.	TRBJ2-1	CASSPRQGSYNEQFF	TGTGCCAGCAGCCCGCGACAAGGGTCCTACAATGAGCAGTTCTTC
TRBV11-1	many	TRBD1	TRBJ2-7	CASSLIAGGREQYF	TGTGCCAGCAGCTTAATTGCAGGGGGACGGGAGCAGTACTTC
TRBV6-5	many	.	TRBJ1-1	CASSVNRVATEAFF	TGTGCCAGCAGTGTGAACAGGGTGGCCACTGAAGCTTTCTTT
TRBV11-2	few	.	TRBJ2-7	CASSTTGGFSYEQYF	TGTGCTAGCAGCACCACTGGGGGCTTCTCCTACGAGCAGTACTTC
TRBV6-1	many	.	TRBJ1-5	CASSELQPQHF	TGTGCCAGCAGTGAACTTCAGCCCCAGCATTTT
TRBV11-2	once	TRBD2	TRBJ2-1	CASSLRLAKDEQSF	TGTGCCAGCAGTTTAAGACTAGCGAAGGATGAGCAGTCCTTC
TRBV6-5	many	TRBD2	TRBJ2-7	CASSAAAGGYYEQYF	TGTGCCAGCAGCGCGGCGGCGGGAGGGTACTACGAGCAGTACTTC
TRBV29-1	.	.	TRBJ1-4	CSVSYGGNEKLFF	TGCAGCGTCAGTTATGGGGGTAATGAAAAACTGTTTTTT
TRBV11-3	.	.	TRBJ2-7	CASSLTVDRYEQYF	TGTGCCAGTAGCTTAACGGTGGACCGCTACGAGCAGTACTTC
TRBV29-1	.	TRBD1	TRBJ1-2	CSVEWDRRGYGYTF	TGCAGCGTTGAATGGGACAGGCGAGGCTATGGTTACACCTTC
TRBV11-1	once	TRBD1	TRBJ2-3	CTSSSGQADTDTQYF	TGTACCAGCAGCTCGGGACAGGCTGACACAGATACGCAGTATTTT
TRBV5-6	.	.	TRBJ2-6	CASSFAGSTLWTNVLTF	TGTGCCAGCAGCTTCGCAGGTTCAACTCTTTGGACCAACGTCCTGACTTTC
TRBV11-2	.	.	TRBJ1-1	CASSLFPRAGMNTEAFF	TGTGCCAGCAGCTTATTCCCCCGGGCAGGTATGAATACTGAAGCTTTCTTT
TRBV10-2	.	.	TRBJ2-7	CASCESGFSYEQYF	TGTGCCAGCTGTGAGAGCGGGTTCTCCTACGAGCAGTACTTC
TRBV29-1	many	.	TRBJ1-5	CSVEYDSNQPQHF	TGCAGCGTTGAATATGATAGCAATCAGCCCCAGCATTTT
TRBV11-2	.	TRBD2	TRBJ2-7	CASRRGGVPTYKQYF	TGTGCCAGCAGGCGGGGGGGCGTGCCTACCTACAAGCAGTACTTC
TRBV6-4	.	.	TRBJ2-3	CASSQVAASTDTQYF	TGTGCCAGCAGTCAAGTAGCGGCTAGCACAGATACGCAGTATTTT
TRBV6-6	once	.	TRBJ1-6	CASSRRSDSPLHF	TGTGCCAGTAGTAGGAGGAGTGATTCACCCCTCCACTTT
TRBV29-1	once	.	TRBJ2-5	CSVGRFSETQYF	TGCAGCGTTGGAAGATTCTCAGAGACACAGTACTTC
TRBV5-1	few	.	TRBJ2-7	CASSLDSLAYEQYF	TGCGCCAGCAGCTTGGACAGCCTCGCCTACGAGCAGTACTTC
TRBV12-5	.	TRBD1	TRBJ1-5	CASGSGDRSGPQHF	TGTGCTAGTGGTTCGGGGGACAGGTCGGGCCCCCAGCATTTT
TRBV7-9	.	TRBD2	TRBJ2-7	CVSSASGSLYEQYF	TGTGTCAGCAGCGCTAGCGGGAGTCTCTACGAGCAGTACTTC
TRBV6-5	.	TRBD2	TRBJ2-1	CASSRLAGRHNEQFF	TGTGCCAGCAGTCGACTAGCGGGACGTCACAATGAGCAGTTCTTC
TRBV11-1	.	TRBD2	TRBJ2-1	CASGLAGMVGDEQFF	TGTGCCAGCGGCTTAGCGGGAATGGTGGGGGATGAGCAGTTCTTC
TRBV30	few	TRBD1	TRBJ1-1	CAWSLRQGGVGTEAFF	TGTGCCTGGAGTCTCCGGCAGGGGGGTGTCGGCACTGAAGCTTTCTTT